The 18 T cell receptor beta chains below all came from one sample that was sequenced in a study of T cell responses to AZD1222 COVID-19 vaccine. Sequencing was performed with immunoSEQ multiplex PCR; in TCRdb, only in-frame clones are kept and a portion is missing. The repertoire includes 120,000 to 150,000 clones, just over 90% of them detected once, and less than 2% sits in the top ten. This sample comprised peripheral blood, obtained on day 0 of AZD1222 vaccination. The origin of the receptors is an adult in good health.

This chain connects TRBV12-3 or TRBV12-4 to TRBJ1-1, with D possibly TRBD1 on 5 matching bases. The length of the CDR3 is 12 residues. Trimming pared 7 bases from V and 7 bases from J, leaving 13 bases between. CDR3 in amino acids: CASTLGGLEAFF. The CDR3 nucleotides are TGTGCCAGCACCCTGGGGGGTCTTGAAGCTTTCTTT.

CDR3 region: CSARTSTDTQYF. The CDR3 region has the DNA TGCAGCGCTCGGACCAGCACAGATACGCAGTATTTT. This sequence joins TRBV29-1 and TRBJ2-3; the D is unclear. Germline loops: CDR1 SQVTM, CDR2 ANQGSEA. The CDR3 runs 12 residues. V was pared by 7 bases and J by 0 bases, with 8 bases between.

This chain uses TRBV6-5 with TRBJ1-5; the D gene is possibly TRBD1 (5 bases). V dropped 6 bases and J dropped 4 bases, with 16 bases sitting between them. The CDR3 consists of 15 residues. Germline CDR1 reads MNHEY; CDR2 reads SVGAGI. DNA for the CDR3: TGTGCCAGCAGGGGCGTGACAGCCCTAAATCAGCCCCAGCATTTT. It is translated as CASRGVTALNQPQHF.

The V and J genes are TRBV11-2 and TRBJ2-5; 8 bases line up with TRBD2. Trimming cost V 0 bases and J 5 bases; bases outside gene matches: 2. CDR1 SGHAT and CDR2 FQNNGV come from the germline V gene. The CDR3 is 14 residues long. CDR3 residues: CASSLESGGETQYF. In DNA, the CDR3 is TGTGCCAGCAGCTTAGAGTCGGGGGGGGAGACCCAGTACTTC.

The chain recombines TRBV6-6 with TRBJ1-2, with 11 bases that match TRBD1. Per the germline V gene, CDR1 is MNHNY and CDR2 is SVGAGI (reference sequence). J was trimmed by 5 bases and V by 6 bases; bases with no gene match: 11. This CDR3 is 16 amino acids long. The CDR3 DNA is TGTGCCAGCAGGCGGGGGACAGGGGGATTGTTTTATGGCTACACCTTC. Its protein product is CASRRGTGGLFYGYTF.

V gene TRBV14 combines with J gene TRBJ2-1, with 9 positions matching TRBD2. CDR1 is SGHDN, CDR2 FVKESK, per germline. J gave up 5 bases and V 4 bases, and 12 bases lay outside the gene matches. The CDR3 is made up of 17 amino acids. DNA of the CDR3: TGTGCCAGCAGCCCCCCAGCGGGGGGCCCGGGGAACAATGAGCAGTTCTTC. Translation: CASSPPAGGPGNNEQFF.

The chain is built from TRBV11-2 and TRBJ1-2; unclear D gene. V was trimmed by 3 bases and J by 4 bases, leaving 9 bases between them. The CDR3 has 13 amino acids. Looked up from germline, CDR1 is SGHAT and CDR2 is FQNNGV. The CDR3 region is CASSFRRSYGYTF. In nucleotides, the CDR3 is TGTGCCAGCAGCTTTAGGCGGAGCTATGGCTACACCTTC.

This clone has more than one count but fewer than ten. The CDR3 nucleotides are TGCGCCAGCAGCTTGGGTGTGGGAAGTGTGGCTGAAGCTTTCTTT. Translating gives CASSLGVGSVAEAFF. V and J are TRBV5-1 and TRBJ1-1; unclear D gene. This CDR3 region has 15 residues. Germline CDR1 SGHRS, CDR2 YFSETQ. V was pared by 0 bases and J by 6 bases, with 15 bases between.

The rearrangement uses TRBV5-8 and TRBJ2-3; 8 bases are shared with TRBD1. There are 15 residues in the CDR3. The V gene end was trimmed by 4 bases and the J gene end by 6 bases; junction bases not matched to a gene: 10. Germline V CDR1 and CDR2: SGHTS, YDEGEE. The chain's CDR3 is CASSDPRTGSDTQYF. Here the CDR3 DNA reads TGTGCCAGCAGCGATCCAAGGACAGGGTCTGATACGCAGTATTTT.

The CDR3 DNA is TGTGCCAGCAGCACGACGGGGAATTCACCCCTCCACTTT. It encodes CASSTTGNSPLHF. This chain connects TRBV6-5 to TRBJ1-6; D ambiguous. The CDR3 is made up of 13 amino acids. Trimming took 6 bases from V and 7 from J, leaving 10 bases between them. Germline CDR1 is MNHEY and CDR2 is SVGAGI.

This clone is a singleton in its sample. Other DNA sequences in this specimen translate into the identical CDR3. The chain has TRBV6-5 and TRBJ1-3; D unclear. Per the germline V gene, CDR1 is MNHEY and CDR2 is SVGAGI. Trimming removed 2 bases at V and 7 bases at J, with 3 bases between. This CDR3 contains 11 residues. CDR3 sequence (DNA): TGTGCCAGCAGTTACGGTAACACCATATATTTT. It encodes CASSYGNTIYF.

The V call is TRBV15, the J call TRBJ1-2; no clear D. CDR3 length: 13 amino acids. Germline V gene lookup returns CDR1 LNHNV and CDR2 YYDKDF (reference sequence). With 4 bases removed from V and 1 base from J, the gap between germline ends came to 7 bases. The CDR3 DNA follows: TGTGCCACCAGCATCGACATTAACTATGGCTACACCTTC. Translation gives CATSIDINYGYTF.

This clone was observed a few times. This CDR3 is CSARGLNTEAFF. The DNA for the CDR3 is TGCAGCGCTAGGGGGCTGAACACTGAAGCTTTCTTT. The V call is TRBV29-1, the J call TRBJ1-1; 7 nucleotides match TRBD1. Germline values: CDR1 SQVTM, CDR2 ANQGSEA. CDR3 length: 12 amino acids. Unmatched junction bases numbered 2, after V lost 7 bases and J lost 0 bases. The whole variable domain, filled in from reference TRBV29-1 and TRBJ1-1, reads SAVISQKPSRDICQRGTSLTIQCQVDSQVTMMFWYRQQPGQSLTLIATANQGSEATYESGFVIDKFPISRPNLTFSTLTVSNMSPEDSSIYLCSARGLNTEAFFGQGTRLTVV.

The J gene is TRBJ2-2, the V gene TRBV27; 9 nucleotides agree with TRBD1. The CDR3 length is 16 residues. V shed 5 bases and J 4 bases; nucleotides not matched to a gene: 8. Germline CDR1 MNHEY, CDR2 SMNVEV (reference sequence). CDR3 sequence reads: CASSPYRGRFTGELFF. The DNA of the CDR3 is TGTGCCAGCAGTCCGTACAGGGGGCGGTTCACCGGGGAGCTGTTTTTT.

This sequence joins TRBV29-1 and TRBJ1-5; a weak D match, TRBD1 (6 bases). The CDR3 has 12 amino acids. Germline-derived CDR1 and CDR2 are SQVTM and ANQGSEA. The germline V and J ends were trimmed by 7 bases and 4 bases, with 11 bases remaining between them. The CDR3 reads CSAGTQNQPQHF. CDR3 nucleotide sequence: TGCAGCGCCGGGACACAAAATCAGCCCCAGCATTTT.

The count of this clone is one. The V gene is TRBV29-1, the J gene TRBJ1-1; tentatively, D is TRBD1 (6 bases). The V end lost 7 bases, the J end lost 2 bases, and 11 bases lay between the germline ends. Looked up from germline, CDR1 is SQVTM and CDR2 is ANQGSEA. The CDR3 consists of 12 residues. DNA of the CDR3: TGCAGCGGCGGGACACTAAACACTGAAGCTTTCTTT. This gives the protein CSGGTLNTEAFF.

This chain uses TRBV4-1 with TRBJ1-3; D uncertain. Germline V gene data show CDR1 as MGHRA and CDR2 as YSYEKL. The V gene lost 0 bases and the J gene lost 4 bases, with 10 bases spanning the gap. The CDR3 runs to 15 residues. The CDR3 protein is CASSQDTARGNTIYF. In nucleotides, the CDR3 is TGCGCCAGCAGCCAAGATACAGCTAGAGGAAACACCATATATTTT.

This clone was counted a few times. V usage is TRBV24-1 and J usage is TRBJ1-5, with D uncertain. The germline V gene has CDR1 KGHDR and CDR2 SFDVKD. CDR3 length: 13 residues. V lost 4 bases, J lost 2 bases, and 5 bases lay in between. In DNA, the CDR3 is TGTGCCACCAGTGACCACGGCAATCAGCCCCAGCATTTT. Its protein is CATSDHGNQPQHF.